The 24 T cell receptor beta chains in this list originate from one sample, sequenced in a study of blood T cell repertoires in COVID-19. Some clones are missing from TCRdb's copy, which holds only in-frame ones; the method was immunoSEQ multiplex PCR. The sample has some 280,000 clones; under 90% are singletons. The sequencing input was peripheral blood. The receptors derive from a woman aged 40 to 50 who had recovered from COVID-19.

The chain combines TRBV11-3 with TRBJ1-6, with 7 nucleotides matching TRBD1. The CDR3 runs to 15 residues. Germline CDR1 SGHNT, CDR2 YENEEA. Germline trimming cut 5 bases from V and 5 bases from J; bases unmatched to any gene: 6. CDR3 sequence reads: CASSSRDRNNSPLHF. The CDR3 region has the DNA TGTGCCAGCAGCAGCCGGGACAGAAATAATTCACCCCTCCACTTT. Full variable domain (missing parts from reference TRBV11-3 and TRBJ1-6): EAGVVQSPRYKIIEKKQPVAFWCNPISGHNTLYWYLQNLGQGPELLIRYENEEAVDDSQLPKDRFSAERLKGVDSTLKIQPAELGDSAVYLCASSSRDRNNSPLHFGNGTRLTVT.

The chain couples TRBV7-8 to TRBJ2-7; perhaps TRBD1 as D (5 bases). The CDR3 covers 13 residues. Trimming left V 4 bases short and J 3 bases short, with 10 bases between. The germline V gene encodes CDR1 SGHVS and CDR2 FQNEAQ. CDR3 sequence: CASSSQGVYEQYF. In DNA, the CDR3 is TGTGCCAGCAGCTCCCAGGGTGTCTACGAGCAGTACTTC.

This clone came up a few times. The chain joins TRBV25-1 to TRBJ2-7; weak D call: TRBD2 (6 bases). V lost 5 bases and J 2 bases, leaving 16 bases between the germline ends. The CDR3 is 15 residues long. The germline CDR1 and CDR2 sequences are MGHDK and SYGVNS. The CDR3 DNA is TGTGCCAGCAGTAAAACCGGGACTTTAGCCTACGAGCAGTACTTC. Translating it yields CASSKTGTLAYEQYF.

V and J are TRBV27 and TRBJ2-5; perhaps TRBD1 as D (7 bases). V lost 8 bases and J lost 4, with 14 bases in between. CDR1 MNHEY and CDR2 SMNVEV come from the germline V gene (reference sequence). The CDR3 runs 13 residues. This CDR3 is CASASGGRETQYF. DNA of the CDR3: TGTGCCAGCGCTTCAGGGGGGAGAGAGACCCAGTACTTC.

This sequence joins TRBV19 and TRBJ2-1; 7 nucleotides match TRBD2. Germline CDR1 LNHDA, CDR2 SQIVND (reference sequence). V shed 7 bases, J shed 9 bases, and the junction held 9 bases outside the gene matches. The CDR3 is made up of 13 amino acids. The CDR3 is CASTAGLSAEQFF. In nucleotides, the CDR3 is TGTGCCAGTACCGCGGGACTATCCGCTGAGCAGTTCTTC.

The J gene is TRBJ2-7, the V gene TRBV13; 9 bases are shared with TRBD2. Unmatched junction bases numbered 10, after V lost 6 bases and J lost 4 bases. The CDR3 totals 15 residues. Germline CDR1 and CDR2: PRHDT and FYEKMQ (reference sequence). CDR3: CASSRGTSPFYEQYF. CDR3 bases: TGTGCCAGCAGTCGCGGGACTAGCCCCTTTTACGAGCAGTACTTC. Full variable domain (outside the CDR3, taken from reference TRBV13 and TRBJ2-7): AAGVIQSPRHLIKEKRETATLKCYPIPRHDTVYWYQQGPGQDPQFLISFYEKMQSDKGSIPDRFSAQQFSDYHSELNMSSLELGDSALYFCASSRGTSPFYEQYFGPGTRLTVT.

This sequence joins TRBV14 and TRBJ2-2, with 10 bases that match TRBD1. Trimming at V came to 4 bases and at J to 5 bases, leaving 10 bases not matched to a gene. Germline V gene sequence: CDR1 SGHDN, CDR2 FVKESK. The CDR3 runs to 17 residues. As DNA, the CDR3 is TGTGCCAGCAGCCCACCACCGGGACAGGGGATTACCGGGGAGCTGTTTTTT. Translating gives CASSPPPGQGITGELFF.

The V and J genes are TRBV5-1 and TRBJ2-5, with TRBD2 matching over 11 bases. The CDR3 runs 17 residues. V shed 6 bases, J shed 2 bases, and the junction held 12 bases outside the gene matches. CDR1 is SGHRS and CDR2 is YFSETQ in the germline V gene. The CDR3 region is CASKAALAGGPQETQYF. CDR3 sequence (DNA): TGCGCCAGCAAAGCGGCGCTAGCGGGAGGCCCGCAAGAGACCCAGTACTTC.

The chain links TRBV7-6 to TRBJ2-1; 8 bases agree with TRBD2. Germline CDR1 SGHVS, CDR2 FNYEAQ. The CDR3 sequence is 16 residues long. V shed 6 bases, J shed 5 bases, and the junction held 12 bases outside the gene matches. The CDR3 DNA reads as TGTGCCAGCAGTTTATCAGGGTCAGCGGGGGACAATGAGCAGTTCTTC. The encoded protein is CASSLSGSAGDNEQFF.

The chain couples TRBV5-1 to TRBJ2-3; D is unclear. The CDR3 runs 14 residues. Looked up from germline, CDR1 is SGHRS and CDR2 is YFSETQ. V lost 0 bases and J 3 bases, leaving 8 bases between the germline ends. For the CDR3, the DNA is TGCGCCAGCAGCTTGGCCTTAGAAACAGATACGCAGTATTTT. Encoded protein: CASSLALETDTQYF.

This clone was seen only once. V usage is TRBV14 and J usage is TRBJ2-1; 10 bases agree with TRBD2. Germline lookup yields CDR1 SGHDN and CDR2 FVKESK. Trimming cost V 2 bases and J 5 bases; bases outside gene matches: 3. This CDR3 has 15 amino acids. The CDR3 nucleotides are TGTGCCAGCAGCCAACTAGCGGGAGCAAACAATGAGCAGTTCTTC. Protein: CASSQLAGANNEQFF.

With regard to this clone: The same CDR3 can be traced to other DNA sequences in this sample. J is TRBJ1-2 and V is TRBV14; TRBD1 aligns across 10 bases. With 3 bases clipped from V and 8 bases from J, the junction kept 9 bases outside the gene matches. This CDR3 has 15 residues. The germline V gene encodes CDR1 SGHDN and CDR2 FVKESK. The CDR3 sequence: CASSQRSGTGEGYTF. CDR3 in DNA: TGTGCCAGCAGCCAGCGATCGGGGACAGGGGAGGGCTACACCTTC. Full variable domain (remainder filled in from reference TRBV14 and TRBJ1-2): EAGVTQFPSHSVIEKGQTVTLRCDPISGHDNLYWYRRVMGKEIKFLLHFVKESKQDESGMPNNRFLAERTGGTYSTLKVQPAELEDSGVYFCASSQRSGTGEGYTFGSGTRLTVV.

The chain carries TRBV19 and TRBJ2-3; TRBD2 agrees at 11 bases. The length of the CDR3 is 16 residues. Germline V lookup: CDR1 LNHDA, CDR2 SQIVND (reference sequence). Trimming removed 5 bases from V and 2 bases from J; junction bases left unmatched: 6. The CDR3 nucleotides are TGTGCCAGTAGTTCGCCGGGACTAGCGGTCACAGATACGCAGTATTTT. Protein product: CASSSPGLAVTDTQYF.

The chain joins TRBV28 to TRBJ2-2; 10 bases match TRBD2. CDR1 is MDHEN and CDR2 is SYDVKM in the germline V gene. CDR3 length equals 17 residues. The CDR3 DNA follows: TGTGGCGCGGGCGGGTCTAGCGGGAGTGTGAACACCGGGGAGCTGTTTTTT. It translates to CGAGGSSGSVNTGELFF.

Of note for this clone: This CDR3 is also generated by other DNA sequences in the sample. The chain uses TRBV6-5 and TRBJ1-5; D is perhaps TRBD1 (5 bases). V shed 6 bases and J shed 4 bases, with 13 bases lying between them. CDR3 length equals 14 residues. CDR1 MNHEY and CDR2 SVGAGI come from the germline V gene. CDR3 nucleotides: TGTGCCAGCAGCCCCGCTCAGGGTAATCAGCCCCAGCATTTT. Protein product: CASSPAQGNQPQHF.

The rearrangement uses TRBV14 and TRBJ1-2, with D possibly matching TRBD1 (5 bases). V was trimmed by 1 base and J by 4 bases, leaving 13 bases between them. From germline, CDR1 is SGHDN and CDR2 FVKESK. The CDR3 covers 15 residues. The CDR3 sequence is CASSQGLQGPYGYTF. The CDR3, as DNA: TGTGCCAGCAGCCAAGGCTTGCAGGGCCCCTATGGCTACACCTTC.

The chain links TRBV2 to TRBJ1-2; TRBD1 agrees at 10 bases. V lost 6 bases and J lost 4; bases outside the gene matches: 14. The CDR3 sequence is 17 residues long. Germline values: CDR1 SNHLY, CDR2 FYNNEI. The CDR3 DNA is TGTGCCAGCAGGACGACAGGGACAGGGGCGAGTAGCTATGGCTACACCTTC. It specifies CASRTTGTGASSYGYTF.

This clone was picked up a small number of times. V is TRBV12-3 or TRBV12-4 and J is TRBJ1-1; the D gene is possibly TRBD1 (5 bases). Trimming removed 6 bases from V and 11 bases from J, with 16 bases in between. CDR3 length equals 12 residues. CDR3 sequence reads: CASRGPRGGAFF. The CDR3 bases are TGTGCCAGCAGGGGACCGCGTGGAGGGGCTTTCTTT.

This rearrangement joins TRBV19 to TRBJ2-7, with TRBD1 matching over 8 bases. CDR3 length: 15 residues. The V segment lost 8 bases and the J segment 1 base; nucleotides outside the gene matches: 10. CDR1 LNHDA and CDR2 SQIVND come from the germline V gene (reference sequence). The CDR3 DNA reads as TGTGCCAGTCAAGGCCGGACAGGGATTTCCTACGAGCAGTACTTC. Encoded protein: CASQGRTGISYEQYF. Using reference TRBV19 and TRBJ2-7 for the parts outside the CDR3, the full variable domain is DGGITQSPKYLFRKEGQNVTLSCEQNLNHDAMYWYRQDPGQGLRLIYYSQIVNDFQKGDIAEGYSVSREKKESFPLTVTSAQKNPTAFYLCASQGRTGISYEQYFGPGTRLTVT.

This clone was recorded once. The V gene is TRBV5-4, the J gene TRBJ2-2, with no clear D. There are 16 residues in the CDR3. Germline V gene lookup returns CDR1 SGHNT and CDR2 YYREEE (reference sequence). Trimming stripped 4 bases from V and 1 base from J, with 14 bases between. This CDR3 reads CASSRGLTRNTGELFF. The CDR3 DNA reads TGTGCCAGCAGCCGAGGTTTGACTCGGAACACCGGGGAGCTGTTTTTT.

The chain is built from TRBV4-1 and TRBJ2-1; the match to TRBD2 covers 9 bases. Per the germline V gene, CDR1 is MGHRA and CDR2 is YSYEKL. Germline trimming cut 4 bases from V and 7 bases from J; bases unmatched to any gene: 23. The length of the CDR3 is 20 residues. Written as DNA, the CDR3 is TGCGCCAGCAGCCCACAGTCGGTAGCGGGAGAGATCCCCCGTGGGAATGAGCAGTTCTTC. Its translation is CASSPQSVAGEIPRGNEQFF.

This clone was seen once. The V and J genes are TRBV9 and TRBJ2-1, with TRBD2 matching over 8 bases. J gave up 7 bases and V 7 bases, and 13 bases lay outside the gene matches. The CDR3 is 15 amino acids. CDR1 and CDR2 (germline): SGDLS, YYNGEE. The CDR3 DNA sequence: TGTGCCAGCGGACCCTTCGACGGGAGGGGAAATGAGCAGTTCTTC. Its protein is CASGPFDGRGNEQFF.

This clone showed up just a few times. This sequence joins TRBV9 and TRBJ2-1, with a weak D call TRBD2 (6 bases). Trimming stripped 3 bases from V and 7 bases from J, with 14 bases between. The CDR3 sequence is 14 residues long. Germline values: CDR1 SGDLS, CDR2 YYNGEE. The CDR3: CASSGREAFNEQFF. CDR3 DNA: TGTGCCAGCAGCGGGAGGGAGGCTTTTAATGAGCAGTTCTTC.

The chain joins TRBV19 to TRBJ2-1; 7 nucleotides line up with TRBD1. With V trimmed by 11 bases and J by 7 bases, 14 bases remained unmatched. CDR3 length: 14 residues. The germline V gene has CDR1 LNHDA and CDR2 SQIVND (reference sequence). In DNA, the CDR3 is TGTGCCTCCACGACAGGGTTGTTATCGAATGAGCAGTTCTTC. The encoded protein is CASTTGLLSNEQFF.